This T cell receptor (beta chain) stems from a study of cytomegalovirus exposure and HLA in healthy donors. 13 Jbeta primers and 60 Vbeta primers were used for the PCR. Clones were read by immunoSEQ multiplex PCR, and TCRdb kept only the in-frame ones, dropping some. The sample records over 100,000 clones, about 77% being singletons. The CDR3 has 11 residues. Germline lookup yields CDR1 WSHSY and CDR2 SAAADI. V was shortened by 6 bases and J by 4 bases, with 7 bases between the two germline ends. With regard to this clone: As yet, its antigen is unknown. A read error may explain this, as a much larger clone is one base away.

Study-level results: Indistinguishable V segments such as TRBV6-2 and TRBV6-3 were excluded. For most subjects, TCR beta sequences were reported to predict HLA-A and HLA-B alleles with accuracy.

The receptor was isolated from a middle-aged woman in good health and CMV-seronegative. Sequencing was done on a sample of PBMCs. V and J are TRBV10-2 and TRBJ2-7; maybe TRBD2 (6 bases). CDR3 residues: CASRGGYEQYF. The CDR3 DNA reads as TGCGCCAGCAGGGGGGGATACGAGCAGTACTTC.